Sequencing of this T cell receptor beta chain was carried out in a study of T cell changes during pregnancy in multiple sclerosis. Clones were read by immunoSEQ multiplex PCR, and TCRdb kept only the in-frame ones, dropping some. The repertoire has about 39,000 clones, almost 95% of them found once; the top ten carry approximately 0.36%. The sequence was collected from a female donor with multiple sclerosis, enrolled in a pregnancy study. The specimen was CD4+ T cells from peripheral blood mononuclear cells, collected after pregnancy.

The CDR3 nucleotides are TGTGCCAGCAGTGGGACTACCACAGATACGCAGTATTTT. Amino acids: CASSGTTTDTQYF. The chain combines TRBV7-3 with TRBJ2-3; 7 bases align to TRBD2. The CDR3 covers 13 residues. The V gene end was trimmed by 6 bases and the J gene end by 2 bases; junction bases not matched to a gene: 2. Germline values: CDR1 SGHTA, CDR2 FQGTGA. The full variable domain, with the rest looked up from reference TRBV7-3 and TRBJ2-3, is GAGVSQTPSNKVTEKGKYVELRCDPISGHTALYWYRQSLGQGPEFLIYFQGTGAADDSGLPNDRFFAVRPEGSVSTLKIQRTERGDSAVYLCASSGTTTDTQYFGPGTRLTVL.